These 29 T cell receptor beta chains originate from one sample sequenced in a study of shared clonotypes between healthy human individuals. Clones were read by immunoSEQ multiplex PCR, and TCRdb kept only the in-frame ones, dropping some. Of roughly 320,000 clones in the sample, roughly 84% were seen once. The material sequenced was memory CD8+ T cells sorted from blood. The subset is: CD45RO+ cells pooled with CCR7-negative TemRA cells. The receptors derive from a man between 18 and 35 years old in good health.

A note on this clone: This sample also contains other DNA sequences that code for the same CDR3. The chain carries TRBV30 and TRBJ2-7, with 8 bases aligning to TRBD1. In germline, CDR1 is GTSNPN, CDR2 SVGIG (reference sequence). CDR3 length: 14 amino acids. V was clipped by 5 bases and J by 3 bases; unmatched bases: 9. CDR3 in DNA: TGTGCCTGGGAGGACAGGGCAGGGTACTACGAGCAGTACTTC. Translation: CAWEDRAGYYEQYF.

The chain recombines TRBV9 with TRBJ2-5; unclear D gene. Germline CDR1 is SGDLS and CDR2 is YYNGEE. V lost 0 bases and J lost 7, with 19 bases in between. The CDR3 is 16 amino acids. CDR3 residues: CASSVDRSVPGGTQYF. CDR3 coding DNA: TGTGCCAGCAGCGTAGATAGGTCTGTGCCAGGCGGGACCCAGTACTTC.

The rearrangement uses TRBV7-8 and TRBJ2-7; D may correspond to TRBD1 or TRBD2 (6 bases each). Germline V gene lookup returns CDR1 SGHVS and CDR2 FQNEAQ. Trimming took 2 bases from V and 3 from J, leaving 17 bases between them. The CDR3 loop spans 16 amino acids. DNA for the CDR3: TGTGCCAGCAGCTTACCTACAGGGCTGGGACTCTACGAGCAGTACTTC. Its translation: CASSLPTGLGLYEQYF.

The V call is TRBV4-1, the J call TRBJ2-3; 11 bases agree with TRBD2. CDR1 and CDR2 from the germline V gene are MGHRA and YSYEKL. V dropped 4 bases and J dropped 1; count of bases not matched to a gene: 4. The length of the CDR3 is 16 residues. In DNA, the CDR3 is TGCGCCAGCAGCCCCCAACTAGCGGGAGGCACAGATACGCAGTATTTT. Translation gives CASSPQLAGGTDTQYF.

The chain combines TRBV28 with TRBJ2-2; D is possibly TRBD1 (5 bases). The CDR3 runs 18 residues. CDR1 and CDR2 (germline): MDHEN, SYDVKM. V was clipped by 6 bases and J by 2 bases, with 22 bases between them. The CDR3 region is CASSFRDLALVNTGELFF. CDR3 bases: TGTGCCAGCAGCTTCAGGGATCTCGCTCTGGTAAACACCGGGGAGCTGTTTTTT.

The J gene is TRBJ1-1, the V gene TRBV25-1, with D possibly matching TRBD1 (6 bases). V lost 8 bases, J lost 2 bases, and 12 bases lay in between. Germline V gene data show CDR1 as MGHDK and CDR2 as SYGVNS. This CDR3 has 13 amino acids. The CDR3 bases are TGTGCCAGCTCCCTAGGGGGAAACACTGAAGCTTTCTTT. Its protein product is CASSLGGNTEAFF.

The genes are TRBV9 and TRBJ1-3; TRBD1 is a possible D gene (5 bases). Germline CDR1 is SGDLS and CDR2 is YYNGEE. The germline V and J ends were trimmed by 0 bases and 6 bases, with 7 bases remaining between them. The CDR3 covers 13 residues. CDR3 sequence: CASSVGGENTIYF. The CDR3 DNA reads as TGTGCCAGCAGCGTAGGAGGGGAAAACACCATATATTTT.

The chain is built from TRBV7-8 and TRBJ2-7; 10 bases are a match to TRBD1. In germline, CDR1 is SGHVS, CDR2 FQNEAQ. The length of the CDR3 is 17 residues. J lost 3 bases, V lost 3 bases, and 11 bases had no gene match. Written as DNA, the CDR3 is TGTGCCAGCAGCTTCCCGGTCGGACAGGGGGTAGTCTACGAGCAGTACTTC. This gives the protein CASSFPVGQGVVYEQYF.

The chain has TRBV2 and TRBJ2-1; 14 nucleotides align to TRBD2. The junction had 1 base not matched to a gene; V was cut back by 7 bases and J by 2 bases. This CDR3 comprises 15 residues. Germline V CDR1 and CDR2: SNHLY, FYNNEI. The CDR3, as DNA: TGTGCCAGCACGGGACTAGCGGGGGCCTACAATGAGCAGTTCTTC. It translates to CASTGLAGAYNEQFF.

The gene calls are TRBV9 and TRBJ2-3; D is unclear. V lost 0 bases to trimming and J lost 0 bases, with 2 bases between them. Germline CDR1 reads SGDLS; CDR2 reads YYNGEE. CDR3 length equals 13 residues. The CDR3 DNA reads as TGTGCCAGCAGCGTAGCAAGCACAGATACGCAGTATTTT. Amino acid sequence: CASSVASTDTQYF.

Only one count was recorded for this clone. V gene TRBV6-1 combines with J gene TRBJ1-1; D not resolved. This CDR3 is built from 12 residues. The germline V gene has CDR1 MNHNS and CDR2 SASEGT. Between the trimmed V and J ends, which lost 6 bases and 6 bases, there was a span of 11 bases. CDR3 region: CASSPSVSEAFF. CDR3 DNA: TGTGCCAGCAGCCCCAGCGTTTCTGAAGCTTTCTTT.

The chain carries TRBV6-6 and TRBJ1-1; D is unclear. Germline V gene lookup returns CDR1 MNHNY and CDR2 SVGAGI (reference sequence). This CDR3 has 14 residues. V was cut by 1 base and J by 6 bases, with 12 bases left in between. The CDR3 DNA reads TGTGCCAGCAGTTACTTCAAATGGGAGGCTGAAGCTTTCTTT. It is translated as CASSYFKWEAEAFF.

This chain's CDR3 is CASSVPGQPYSNQPQHF. In nucleotides, the CDR3 is TGCGCCAGCAGCGTACCGGGACAACCCTATAGCAATCAGCCCCAGCATTTT. The chain recombines TRBV5-1 with TRBJ1-5; a possible D gene is TRBD1 (6 bases). The CDR3 loop spans 17 amino acids. Germline V gene sequence: CDR1 SGHRS, CDR2 YFSETQ. V lost 4 bases, J lost 0 bases, and 17 bases lay in between.

The V and J genes are TRBV4-1 and TRBJ2-7; perhaps TRBD2 as D (6 bases). V was pared by 2 bases and J by 2 bases, with 19 bases between. The germline gives CDR1 MGHRA, CDR2 YSYEKL. CDR3 length: 17 amino acids. CDR3 DNA: TGCGCCAGCAGCCAAAGAGACTCCGGGACTCTCACCTACGAGCAGTACTTC. Encoded protein: CASSQRDSGTLTYEQYF.

The chain couples TRBV29-1 to TRBJ2-1; TRBD1 matches 7 bases. The CDR3 is 14 amino acids. With V trimmed by 2 bases and J by 5 bases, 6 bases remained unmatched. Germline V CDR1 and CDR2: SQVTM, ANQGSEA. CDR3 in amino acids: CSVEPPGTDNEQFF. CDR3 nucleotide sequence: TGCAGCGTTGAACCACCCGGGACAGACAATGAGCAGTTCTTC.

This chain joins TRBV4-1 and TRBJ2-1; possible D gene TRBD2, 6 bases. This CDR3 region has 14 residues. From germline, CDR1 is MGHRA and CDR2 YSYEKL. V gave up 2 bases and J gave up 8 bases, with 13 bases separating them. Here the CDR3 reads CASSQYGGGDEQFF. For the CDR3, the DNA is TGCGCCAGCAGCCAATACGGGGGTGGGGATGAGCAGTTCTTC.

The chain recombines TRBV11-2 with TRBJ2-7; TRBD2 is a possible D gene (5 bases). The V gene's germline CDR1 is SGHAT and CDR2 FQNNGV. Trimming removed 3 bases from V and 0 bases from J, with 12 bases in between. CDR3 length equals 15 residues. This CDR3 reads CASSFGSGSSYEQYF. The CDR3 nucleotides read TGTGCCAGCAGCTTTGGGTCTGGGAGCTCCTACGAGCAGTACTTC. Full variable domain (missing parts from reference TRBV11-2 and TRBJ2-7): EAGVAQSPRYKIIEKRQSVAFWCNPISGHATLYWYQQILGQGPKLLIQFQNNGVVDDSQLPKDRFSAERLKGVDSTLKIQPAKLEDSAVYLCASSFGSGSSYEQYFGPGTRLTVT.

This clone was picked up a small number of times. The chain couples TRBV28 to TRBJ2-7; 8 nucleotides agree with TRBD1. V was clipped by 10 bases and J by 3 bases; unmatched bases: 8. This CDR3 spans 13 amino acids. CDR1 and CDR2 (germline): MDHEN, SYDVKM. The DNA of the CDR3 is TGTGCCACCTCGGAACAGGGGGTCTACGAGCAGTACTTC. It is translated as CATSEQGVYEQYF. The variable domain in full, with the rest retrieved from reference TRBV28 and TRBJ2-7, is DVKVTQSSRYLVKRTGEKVFLECVQDMDHENMFWYRQDPGLGLRLIYFSYDVKMKEKGDIPEGYSVSREKKERFSLILESASTNQTSMYLCATSEQGVYEQYFGPGTRLTVT.

The rearrangement uses TRBV2 and TRBJ2-5, with 9 bases identical to TRBD1. The V gene end was trimmed by 10 bases and the J gene end by 8 bases; junction bases not matched to a gene: 14. The CDR3 covers 14 residues. Germline-derived CDR1 and CDR2 are SNHLY and FYNNEI. The CDR3 coding sequence is TGTGCCACCGAGGAGGGACAGGGTTGGAGAACCCAGTACTTC. Protein: CATEEGQGWRTQYF.

V gene TRBV10-3 combines with J gene TRBJ2-7; 7 bases are shared with TRBD1. The length of the CDR3 is 14 residues. The trim removed 6 bases at V and 3 bases at J, leaving 8 bases unmatched. Germline V gene data show CDR1 as ENHRY and CDR2 as SYGVKD. The CDR3 here is CAISAGTDYYEQYF. CDR3 in DNA: TGTGCCATCAGCGCCGGGACAGATTACTACGAGCAGTACTTC.

In the case of this clone: The sample carries other DNA sequences with the same CDR3. V usage is TRBV5-4 and J usage is TRBJ2-5; TRBD1 matches at 9 bases. CDR3 length equals 14 residues. The V gene end was trimmed by 4 bases and the J gene end by 5 bases; junction bases not matched to a gene: 6. Germline values: CDR1 SGHNT, CDR2 YYREEE (reference sequence). The CDR3 region is CASSPGQGGETQYF. The CDR3 coding sequence is TGTGCCAGCAGCCCGGGACAGGGAGGGGAGACCCAGTACTTC. The complete variable domain, with remaining parts taken from reference TRBV5-4 and TRBJ2-5, reads ETGVTQSPTHLIKTRGQQVTLRCSSQSGHNTVSWYQQALGQGPQFIFQYYREEENGRGNFPPRFSGLQFPNYSSELNVNALELDDSALYLCASSPGQGGETQYFGPGTRLLVL.

The chain uses TRBV11-2 and TRBJ1-5; D remains ambiguous. From germline, CDR1 is SGHAT and CDR2 FQNNGV. CDR3 length: 14 amino acids. V was clipped by 1 base and J by 6 bases, with 10 bases between them. In nucleotides, the CDR3 is TGTGCCAGCAGCTTAGGACGGCCAGGTCAGCCCCAGCATTTT. It encodes CASSLGRPGQPQHF.

The chain carries TRBV4-1 and TRBJ2-3; 8 bases align to TRBD2. Germline loops: CDR1 MGHRA, CDR2 YSYEKL. The J segment lost 0 bases and the V segment lost 4 bases, leaving 9 bases of the junction unmatched. CDR3 length: 17 amino acids. CDR3 nucleotides: TGCGCCAGCAGCCCGTCGGGAGGGCTTACGAGCACAGATACGCAGTATTTT. Protein: CASSPSGGLTSTDTQYF.

The CDR3 loop reads CASSLAVVLGSTDTQYF. The CDR3, as DNA: TGCGCCAGCAGCTTGGCCGTCGTGCTAGGGAGCACAGATACGCAGTATTTT. This chain links TRBV5-1 with TRBJ2-3; D gene ambiguous. The germline V gene encodes CDR1 SGHRS and CDR2 YFSETQ. The germline V and J ends were trimmed by 0 bases and 0 bases, with 14 bases remaining between them. There are 17 residues in the CDR3.

This clone was counted a few times. This sequence joins TRBV19 and TRBJ1-2, with a possible D match to TRBD1 (5 bases). Germline values: CDR1 LNHDA, CDR2 SQIVND (reference sequence). Trimming stripped 3 bases from V and 5 bases from J, with 13 bases between. This CDR3 comprises 14 residues. The CDR3 loop reads CASSIPGSLYGYTF. The CDR3 bases are TGTGCCAGTAGTATCCCAGGGTCTCTTTATGGCTACACCTTC.

The genes are TRBV18 and TRBJ2-3; D is unclear. The CDR3 has 14 residues. Trimming took 6 bases from V and 5 from J, leaving 15 bases between them. Germline V gives CDR1 KGHSH, CDR2 LQKENI. As DNA, the CDR3 is TGTGCCAGCTCCTCCTCGGATCTTGGAGATACGCAGTATTTT. Translated: CASSSSDLGDTQYF.

The CDR3 spells CSVLDGNSNQPQHF. CDR3 nucleotides: TGCAGCGTCCTAGACGGGAATAGCAATCAGCCCCAGCATTTT. The gene calls are TRBV29-1 and TRBJ1-5; D gene ambiguous. Germline V gives CDR1 SQVTM, CDR2 ANQGSEA. This CDR3 contains 14 residues. Trimming removed 6 bases at V and 0 bases at J, with 12 bases between.

In its sample, this clone was seen once. The CDR3 is CASSQDVQDNEQFF. CDR3 nucleotides: TGCGCCAGCAGCCAAGATGTACAGGACAATGAGCAGTTCTTC. The gene calls are TRBV4-3 and TRBJ2-1; possibly TRBD1 for D (5 bases). The V gene lost 0 bases and the J gene lost 5 bases, with 8 bases spanning the gap. The CDR3 contains 14 residues. Germline V gene data show CDR1 as LGHNA and CDR2 as YSLEER.

CDR3 residues: CASSFKGGETQYF. The CDR3 coding sequence is TGTGCCAGCAGCTTTAAGGGCGGTGAGACCCAGTACTTC. The genes are TRBV5-4 and TRBJ2-5; no firm D call. Trimming cost V 2 bases and J 5 bases, with 10 bases left between them. CDR3 length: 13 amino acids. Germline V gene lookup returns CDR1 SGHNT and CDR2 YYREEE (reference sequence).